This paragraph reports one TCR beta chain. Antigen: not known. Germline CDR1 MNHNY, CDR2 SVGAGI (reference sequence). Trimming stripped 2 bases from V and 5 bases from J, with 4 bases between. This CDR3 spans 12 amino acids. This entry belongs to a study of cytomegalovirus exposure and HLA in healthy donors. Study-wide points: Reportedly, cytomegalovirus status was diagnosed with high sensitivity and specificity.

Use of 60 Vbeta and 13 Jbeta primers characterized the PCR. The assay was immunoSEQ multiplex PCR, and TCRdb's table has in-frame clones only and misses some. The data show around 150,000 clones, with roughly 80% seen just once and around 2.1% held by the top ten. The specimen sequenced was PBMCs. The sequence was obtained from a female donor in good health and CMV-seronegative. The chain recombines TRBV6-6 with TRBJ1-5, with D unresolved. CDR3 residues: CASSYPDQPQHF. DNA for the CDR3: TGTGCCAGCAGTTACCCCGATCAGCCCCAGCATTTT.